The T cell receptor (beta chain) under discussion was sequenced for a study of cytomegalovirus exposure and HLA in healthy donors. Findings of the study overall: Reports showed the classifier diagnosing cytomegalovirus status with high specificity and sensitivity. The authors confirmed in vitro that a few CMV-associated chains were specific for CMV antigens.

V was trimmed by 5 bases and J by 5 bases, leaving 10 bases between them. The CDR3 covers 13 residues. From germline, CDR1 is MNHEY and CDR2 SMNVEV (reference sequence). Clones were sequenced by immunoSEQ multiplex PCR, and TCRdb holds only the in-frame ones, with some missing. The sample includes around 300,000 clones, 70% to 90% of them seen just once. Turning to this clone: Antigen: not known.

Separation from the approximately 690-subject first cohort characterized the roughly 110-subject validation cohort, to which the donors belonged. The source is a woman younger than 30 in good health and CMV-seronegative. What was sequenced was PBMCs. V is TRBV27 and J is TRBJ1-5, with D unresolved. The DNA of the CDR3 is TGTGCCAGCAGTAGGTACAGCTATCAGCCCCAGCATTTT. Translated: CASSRYSYQPQHF.